This T cell receptor (beta chain) was found in a study of T cells in Graves' hyperthyroidism and ophthalmopathy. Study-level points and caveats: Most expanded thyroid clonotypes above 0.001 also appeared in blood. The model identified upcoming ophthalmopathy a median roughly 6 months ahead of onset.

V lost 3 bases, J lost 2 bases, and 13 bases lay in between. CDR3 length: 15 amino acids. Amplified TCR beta CDR3 regions derived from RNA transcripts. First-round RT-PCR targeting the TCR CDR3 was performed with the HTBI primer set. MiXCR, applied by TCRdb to the multiplex PCR reads, yields one record per CDR3 protein. This sample yields about 570,000 distinct CDR3 sequences, of which 40% to 55% are seen a single time; over 15% belongs to the top ten. This clonotype was detected many times. Antigen specificity is unknown. Material: peripheral blood or thyroid tissue (not recorded which). This sequence originates from an adult woman with Graves' disease, either hyperthyroidism or ophthalmopathy (not recorded which). The chain combines TRBV12-3 or TRBV12-4 with TRBJ2-5; perhaps TRBD2 as D (6 bases). The DNA for the CDR3 is TGTGCCAGCAGTTTCACTAGCTCTAGGCAAGAGACCCAGTACTTC. Translation gives CASSFTSSRQETQYF.